The clone carrying this TCR beta chain was detected a few times. V lost 0 bases, J lost 2 bases, and 4 bases stayed unmatched. Germline V CDR1 and CDR2: SGDLS, YYNGEE. The CDR3 sequence is 18 residues long. The sample originates from a study of T-cell reconstitution after alpha-beta-depleted transplantation in children. During its preparation, the TCRbeta library received unique molecular identifiers. MiXCR, applied by TCRdb to the PCR reads, yields one record per CDR3 protein. In the table there are about 540,000 distinct CDR3 sequences, around 17% of which are singletons. Sequencing was performed on PBMCs from the stem cell graft donor, taken from the stem cell graft. V and J are TRBV9 and TRBJ2-1, with 14 bases that match TRBD2. This TCR was recovered from a human donor who donated a stem cell graft to a child with acute lymphoblastic leukemia. The CDR3 DNA reads TGTGCCAGCAGCGTAGAGCCGGGACTAGCGGGAGCCTACAATGAGCAGTTCTTC. This translates into CASSVEPGLAGAYNEQFF.